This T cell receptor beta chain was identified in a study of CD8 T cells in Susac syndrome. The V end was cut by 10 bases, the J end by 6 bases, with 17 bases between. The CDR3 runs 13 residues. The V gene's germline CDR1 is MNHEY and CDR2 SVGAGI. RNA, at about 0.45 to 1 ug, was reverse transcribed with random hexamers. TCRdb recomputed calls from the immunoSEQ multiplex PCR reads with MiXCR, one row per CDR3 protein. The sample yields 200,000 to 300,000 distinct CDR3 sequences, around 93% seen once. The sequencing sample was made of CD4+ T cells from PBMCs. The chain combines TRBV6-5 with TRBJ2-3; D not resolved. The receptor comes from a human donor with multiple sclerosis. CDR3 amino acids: CAIGAAARDTQYF. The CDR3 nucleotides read TGTGCCATCGGCGCCGCAGCCCGGGATACGCAGTATTTT.